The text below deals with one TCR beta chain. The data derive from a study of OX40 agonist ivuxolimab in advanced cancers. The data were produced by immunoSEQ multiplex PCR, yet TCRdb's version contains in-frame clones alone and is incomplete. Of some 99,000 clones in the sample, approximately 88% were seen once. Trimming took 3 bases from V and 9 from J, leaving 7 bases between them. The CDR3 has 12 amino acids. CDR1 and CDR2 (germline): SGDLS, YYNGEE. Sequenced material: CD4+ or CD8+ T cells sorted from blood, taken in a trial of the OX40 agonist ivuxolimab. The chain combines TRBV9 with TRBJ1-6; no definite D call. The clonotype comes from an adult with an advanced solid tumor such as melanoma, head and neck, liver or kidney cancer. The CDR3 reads CASSGTASPLHF. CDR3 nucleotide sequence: TGTGCCAGCAGCGGGACCGCTTCACCCCTCCACTTT.